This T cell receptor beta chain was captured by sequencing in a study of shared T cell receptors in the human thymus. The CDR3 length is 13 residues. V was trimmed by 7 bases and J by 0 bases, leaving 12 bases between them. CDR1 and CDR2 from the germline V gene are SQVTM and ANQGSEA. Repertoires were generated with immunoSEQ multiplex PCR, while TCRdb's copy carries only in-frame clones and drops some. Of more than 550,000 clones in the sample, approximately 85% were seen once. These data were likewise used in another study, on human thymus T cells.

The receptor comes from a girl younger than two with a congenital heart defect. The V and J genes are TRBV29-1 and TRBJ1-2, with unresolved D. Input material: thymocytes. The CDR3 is CSAIGVANYGYTF. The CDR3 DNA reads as TGCAGCGCCATCGGGGTGGCTAACTATGGCTACACCTTC.